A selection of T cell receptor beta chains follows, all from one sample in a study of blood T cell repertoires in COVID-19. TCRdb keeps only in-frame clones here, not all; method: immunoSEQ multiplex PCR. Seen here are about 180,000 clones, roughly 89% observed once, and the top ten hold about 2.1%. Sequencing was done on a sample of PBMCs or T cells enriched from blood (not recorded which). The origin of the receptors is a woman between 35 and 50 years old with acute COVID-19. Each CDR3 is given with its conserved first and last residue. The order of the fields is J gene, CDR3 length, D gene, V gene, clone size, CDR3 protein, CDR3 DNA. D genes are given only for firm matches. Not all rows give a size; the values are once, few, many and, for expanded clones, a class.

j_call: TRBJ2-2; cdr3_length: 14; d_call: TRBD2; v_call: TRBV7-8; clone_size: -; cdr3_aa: CASSTSANTGELFF; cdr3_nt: TGTGCCAGCAGCACTAGCGCGAACACCGGGGAGCTGTTTTTT
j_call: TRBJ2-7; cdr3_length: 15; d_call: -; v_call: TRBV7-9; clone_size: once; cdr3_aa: CASSHPIRYSNEQYF; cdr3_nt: TGTGCCAGCAGCCATCCCATAAGATATAGCAACGAGCAGTACTTC
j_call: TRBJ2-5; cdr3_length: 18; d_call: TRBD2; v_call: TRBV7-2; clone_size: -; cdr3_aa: CASSLVAGGPGGQETQYF; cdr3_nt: TGTGCCAGCAGCTTAGTAGCGGGAGGGCCCGGAGGTCAAGAGACCCAGTACTTC
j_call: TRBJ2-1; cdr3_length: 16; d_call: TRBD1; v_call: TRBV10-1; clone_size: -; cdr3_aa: CASRGQGAKRGGEQFF; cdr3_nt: TGCGCCAGCCGGGGACAGGGAGCCAAGCGGGGTGGGGAGCAGTTCTTC
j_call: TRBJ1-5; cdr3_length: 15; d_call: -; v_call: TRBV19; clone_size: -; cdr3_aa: CASSRGSQGNQPQHF; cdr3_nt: TGTGCCAGTAGCCGAGGATCACAGGGCAATCAGCCCCAGCATTTT
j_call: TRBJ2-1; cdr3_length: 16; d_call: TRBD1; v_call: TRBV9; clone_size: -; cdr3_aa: CASSVNPDRVDNEQFF; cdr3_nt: TGTGCCAGCAGCGTAAATCCCGACAGGGTTGACAATGAGCAGTTCTTC
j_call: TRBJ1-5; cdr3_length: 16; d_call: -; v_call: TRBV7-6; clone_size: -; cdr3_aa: CASSSNRYDSNQPQHF; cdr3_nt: TGTGCCAGCAGCTCCAACAGGTATGATAGCAATCAGCCCCAGCATTTT
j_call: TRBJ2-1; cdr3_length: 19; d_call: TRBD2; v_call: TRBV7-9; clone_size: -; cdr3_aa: CASSLRDLLAGAGDNEQFF; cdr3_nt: TGTGCCAGCAGCTTACGGGACCTTTTAGCGGGAGCGGGGGACAATGAGCAGTTCTTC
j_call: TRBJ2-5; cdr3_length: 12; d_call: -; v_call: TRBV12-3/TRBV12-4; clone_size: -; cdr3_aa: CASSLARETQYF; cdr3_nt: TGTGCCAGCAGTCTAGCCCGAGAGACCCAGTACTTC
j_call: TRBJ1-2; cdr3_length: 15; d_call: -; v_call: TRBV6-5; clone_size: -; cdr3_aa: CASSPWLAGLRGYTF; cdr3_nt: TGTGCCAGCAGTCCTTGGCTAGCAGGCCTTAGGGGCTACACCTTC
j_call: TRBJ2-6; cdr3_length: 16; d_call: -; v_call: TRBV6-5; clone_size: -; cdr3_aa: CASSYGRVDGANVLTF; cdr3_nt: TGTGCCAGCAGTTATGGCAGGGTCGATGGGGCCAACGTCCTGACTTTC
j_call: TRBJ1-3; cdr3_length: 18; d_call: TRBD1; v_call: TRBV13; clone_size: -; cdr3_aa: CASSWGQGARGSGNTIYF; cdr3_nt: TGTGCCAGCAGCTGGGGACAGGGGGCTAGAGGTTCTGGAAACACCATATATTTT
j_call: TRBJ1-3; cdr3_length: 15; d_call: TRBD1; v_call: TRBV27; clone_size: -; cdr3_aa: CASSFQGASGNTIYF; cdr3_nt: TGTGCCAGCAGTTTTCAGGGGGCTTCTGGAAACACCATATATTTT
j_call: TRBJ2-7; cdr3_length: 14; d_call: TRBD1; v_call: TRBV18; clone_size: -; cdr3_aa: CASSRRTGDGEQYF; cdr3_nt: TGTGCCAGCTCGCGAAGGACAGGGGATGGGGAGCAGTACTTC
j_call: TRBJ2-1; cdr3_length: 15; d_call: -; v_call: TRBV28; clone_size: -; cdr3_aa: CASSPPGLLDNEQFF; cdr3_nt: TGTGCCAGCAGTCCCCCGGGACTTTTGGACAATGAGCAGTTCTTC
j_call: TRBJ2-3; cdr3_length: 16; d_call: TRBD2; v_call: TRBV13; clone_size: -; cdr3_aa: CASRLSGGTRTDTQYF; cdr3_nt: TGTGCCAGCAGACTTAGCGGGGGAACCCGCACAGATACGCAGTATTTT
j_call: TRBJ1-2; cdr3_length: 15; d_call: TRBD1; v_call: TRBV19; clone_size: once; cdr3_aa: CASTPRTGTNYGYTF; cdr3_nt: TGTGCCAGTACCCCCCGGACAGGTACTAACTATGGCTACACCTTC
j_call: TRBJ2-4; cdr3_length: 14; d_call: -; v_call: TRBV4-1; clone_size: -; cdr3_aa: CASSHTGGENIQYF; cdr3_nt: TGCGCCAGCAGCCATACCGGCGGCGAAAACATTCAGTACTTC
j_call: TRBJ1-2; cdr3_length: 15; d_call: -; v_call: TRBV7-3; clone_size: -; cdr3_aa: CASSLTGRGKDGYTF; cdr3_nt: TGTGCCAGCAGCTTAACTGGACGGGGTAAAGACGGCTACACCTTC
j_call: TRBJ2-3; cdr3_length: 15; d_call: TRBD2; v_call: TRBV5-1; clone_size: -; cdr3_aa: CASSSGVSGGDTQYF; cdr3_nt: TGCGCCAGCAGCTCCGGAGTTAGCGGGGGCGATACGCAGTATTTT
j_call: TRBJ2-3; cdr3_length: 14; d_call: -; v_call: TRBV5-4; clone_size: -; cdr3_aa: CASSLWGGGDTQYF; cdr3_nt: TGTGCCAGCAGCTTGTGGGGGGGCGGAGATACGCAGTATTTT
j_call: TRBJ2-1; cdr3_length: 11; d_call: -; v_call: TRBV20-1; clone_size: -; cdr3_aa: CSATSVDEQFF; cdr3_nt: TGCAGTGCTACTAGCGTCGATGAGCAGTTCTTC
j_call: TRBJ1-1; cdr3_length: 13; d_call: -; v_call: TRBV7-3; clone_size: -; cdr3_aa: CASSLIVEGEAFF; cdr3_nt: TGTGCCAGCAGCTTAATCGTGGAGGGTGAAGCTTTCTTT
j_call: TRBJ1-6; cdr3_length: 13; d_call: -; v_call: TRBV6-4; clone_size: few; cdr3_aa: CASSRDYNSPLHF; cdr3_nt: TGTGCCAGCAGCAGGGATTATAATTCACCCCTCCACTTT
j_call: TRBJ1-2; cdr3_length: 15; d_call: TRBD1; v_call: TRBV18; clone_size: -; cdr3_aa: CASSRGTGGDYGYTF; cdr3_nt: TGTGCCAGCTCACGTGGGACAGGGGGAGACTATGGCTACACCTTC
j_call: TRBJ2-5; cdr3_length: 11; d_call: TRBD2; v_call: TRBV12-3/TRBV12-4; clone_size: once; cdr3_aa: CASRGGGTQYF; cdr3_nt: TGTGCCAGCCGCGGGGGGGGGACCCAGTACTTC
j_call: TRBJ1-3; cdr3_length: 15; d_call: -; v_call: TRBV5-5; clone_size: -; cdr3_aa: CASSLGVSSGNTIYF; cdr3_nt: TGTGCCAGCAGCTTGGGCGTATCCTCTGGAAACACCATATATTTT
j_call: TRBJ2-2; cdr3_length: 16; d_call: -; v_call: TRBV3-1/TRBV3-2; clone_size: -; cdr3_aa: CASSQVRWVQGGELFF; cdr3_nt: TGTGCCAGCAGCCAAGTCAGGTGGGTTCAGGGCGGGGAGCTGTTTTTT
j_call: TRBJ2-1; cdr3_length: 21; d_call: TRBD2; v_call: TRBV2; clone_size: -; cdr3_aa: CASSGLPGTSGGSAPYNEQFF; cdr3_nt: TGTGCCAGCAGTGGGCTTCCCGGGACTAGCGGGGGATCGGCGCCCTACAATGAGCAGTTCTTC
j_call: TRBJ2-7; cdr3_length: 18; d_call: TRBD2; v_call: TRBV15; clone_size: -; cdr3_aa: CATSSVYIAGDPRDEQYF; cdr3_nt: TGTGCCACCAGCAGTGTTTATATAGCGGGAGATCCTCGAGACGAGCAGTACTTC
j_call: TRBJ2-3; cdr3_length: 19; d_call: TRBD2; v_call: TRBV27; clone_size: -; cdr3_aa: CASSLNPPLAGGITDTQYF; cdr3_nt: TGTGCCAGCAGTTTAAACCCCCCCCTAGCGGGGGGCATCACAGATACGCAGTATTTT
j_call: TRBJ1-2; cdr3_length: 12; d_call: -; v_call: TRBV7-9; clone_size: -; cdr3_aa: CASSQAGDGYTF; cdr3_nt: TGTGCCAGCAGCCAAGCAGGGGATGGCTACACCTTC
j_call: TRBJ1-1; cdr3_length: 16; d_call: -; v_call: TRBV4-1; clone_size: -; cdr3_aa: CASSPFQWGGNAEAFF; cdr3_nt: TGCGCCAGCAGCCCATTCCAGTGGGGGGGTAACGCTGAAGCTTTCTTT